Following are 18 T cell receptor beta chains from one sample sequenced in a study of cytomegalovirus exposure and HLA in healthy donors. The protocol was immunoSEQ multiplex PCR, while the TCRdb copy is restricted to in-frame clones and leaves out a portion. Counted here are some 84,000 clones, under 95% occurring once; the ten biggest clones make up around 2.1%. Sequencing input: PBMCs. The receptors stem from a man aged 25 to 45 in good health and CMV-seronegative.

V is TRBV5-1 and J is TRBJ2-3, with TRBD2 identical over 12 bases. Trimming took 4 bases from V and 4 from J; bases not matched to a gene: 7. CDR1 is SGHRS, CDR2 YFSETQ, per germline. CDR3 length: 16 residues. The CDR3 loop is CASSVQLAGGPDTQYF. CDR3 coding DNA: TGCGCCAGCAGCGTTCAACTAGCGGGGGGCCCAGATACGCAGTATTTT.

The V call is TRBV6-5, the J call TRBJ1-4, with 7 positions matching TRBD1. Germline lookup yields CDR1 MNHEY and CDR2 SVGAGI. V was clipped by 6 bases and J by 5 bases; unmatched bases: 3. The CDR3 runs 13 residues. The CDR3 spells CASRGTVNEKLFF. CDR3 DNA sequence: TGTGCCAGCAGGGGGACAGTAAATGAAAAACTGTTTTTT.

V is TRBV5-1 and J is TRBJ2-5, with D possibly being TRBD1 (5 bases). Trimming took 1 base from V and 4 from J, leaving 8 bases between them. CDR3 size: 13 residues. Germline V CDR1 and CDR2: SGHRS, YFSETQ. For the CDR3, the DNA is TGCGCCAGCAGCTTGAGCAGGGCAGAGACCCAGTACTTC. This gives the protein CASSLSRAETQYF. Drawing the rest from reference TRBV5-1 and TRBJ2-5, the complete variable domain is KAGVTQTPRYLIKTRGQQVTLSCSPISGHRSVSWYQQTPGQGLQFLFEYFSETQRNKGNFPGRFSGRQFSNSRSEMNVSTLELGDSALYLCASSLSRAETQYFGPGTRLLVL.

The chain recombines TRBV2 with TRBJ1-5, with 7 bases fitting TRBD1. Germline V gives CDR1 SNHLY, CDR2 FYNNEI. CDR3 length: 15 residues. V dropped 3 bases and J dropped 1; count of bases not matched to a gene: 3. CDR3 sequence reads: CASSEFRGSNQPQHF. DNA for the CDR3: TGTGCCAGCAGTGAGTTCAGGGGGAGCAATCAGCCCCAGCATTTT.

The chain uses TRBV27 and TRBJ2-3; 10 positions agree with TRBD2. The CDR3 consists of 18 residues. From germline, CDR1 is MNHEY and CDR2 SMNVEV (reference sequence). V was pared by 3 bases and J by 2 bases, with 11 bases of the junction left unmatched. The CDR3 loop reads CASSLGPLAGGPTDTQYF. In DNA, the CDR3 is TGTGCCAGCAGTTTGGGGCCATTAGCGGGAGGTCCCACAGATACGCAGTATTTT.

The rearrangement links TRBV9 to TRBJ2-6; TRBD2 is a possible D gene (6 bases). V dropped 3 bases and J dropped 0 bases, with 13 bases sitting between them. The length of the CDR3 is 17 residues. Germline values: CDR1 SGDLS, CDR2 YYNGEE. The CDR3 is CASSEGGGISGANVLTF. CDR3 in DNA: TGTGCCAGCAGCGAGGGAGGAGGGATCTCTGGGGCCAACGTCCTGACTTTC.

The chain has TRBV5-4 and TRBJ2-7; 8 positions agree with TRBD1. CDR3 length: 15 amino acids. In germline, CDR1 is SGHNT, CDR2 YYREEE (reference sequence). V trimming: 2 bases; J trimming: 2 bases; junction bases outside the gene matches: 6. Here the CDR3 DNA reads TGTGCCAGCAGCTTTTCGTGGACAGGGACCTACGAGCAGTACTTC. Translated, it gives CASSFSWTGTYEQYF. The full variable domain, in which reference TRBV5-4 and TRBJ2-7 provide the parts outside the CDR3, is ETGVTQSPTHLIKTRGQQVTLRCSSQSGHNTVSWYQQALGQGPQFIFQYYREEENGRGNFPPRFSGLQFPNYSSELNVNALELDDSALYLCASSFSWTGTYEQYFGPGTRLTVT.

The chain carries TRBV7-2 and TRBJ2-1, with 9 nucleotides matching TRBD2. Per the germline V gene, CDR1 is SGHTA and CDR2 is FQGNSA. The V and J ends lost 1 base and 3 bases, in that order; junction bases with no gene match: 7. The CDR3 sequence is 17 residues long. CDR3 DNA: TGTGCCAGCAGCTTAGTTTCTAGCGGGACTAACTACAATGAGCAGTTCTTC. This codes for CASSLVSSGTNYNEQFF.

The chain combines TRBV9 with TRBJ1-1; D is unresolved. Trimming left V 0 bases short and J 5 bases short, with 8 bases between. The V gene's germline CDR1 is SGDLS and CDR2 YYNGEE. This CDR3 is built from 13 residues. In DNA, the CDR3 is TGTGCCAGCAGCGTAGGAAGAGGGACTGAAGCTTTCTTT. Amino acid sequence: CASSVGRGTEAFF.

This chain connects TRBV27 to TRBJ2-1, with a tentative D call TRBD2 (7 bases). CDR3 length: 17 amino acids. V was shortened by 4 bases and J by 2 bases, with 18 bases between the two germline ends. In germline, CDR1 is MNHEY, CDR2 SMNVEV (reference sequence). The CDR3 bases are TGTGCCAGCAGTTGGGGCGTGGGGGCGGGGGCCTACAATGAGCAGTTCTTC. Encoded protein: CASSWGVGAGAYNEQFF.

In its sample, this clone was seen a few times. The genes are TRBV28 and TRBJ1-2; possible D gene TRBD1, 5 bases. V was clipped by 2 bases and J by 2 bases, with 12 bases between them. CDR1 is MDHEN, CDR2 SYDVKM, per germline. The CDR3 sequence is 15 residues long. CDR3 sequence: CASSLGQGRNYGYTF. CDR3 bases: TGTGCCAGCAGTTTAGGCCAGGGAAGAAACTATGGCTACACCTTC.

The rearrangement uses TRBV6-5 and TRBJ2-7; 8 positions match TRBD2. The V gene end was trimmed by 5 bases and the J gene end by 6 bases; junction bases not matched to a gene: 6. The CDR3 consists of 13 residues. Per germline, CDR1 MNHEY and CDR2 SVGAGI. The CDR3 DNA reads as TGTGCCAGCAGTGGACCTGGGACTAGCGAGCAGTACTTC. This gives the protein CASSGPGTSEQYF.

This clone was seen just once. The CDR3 protein is CASSASPRVGQPQHF. In nucleotides, the CDR3 is TGTGCCAGCAGCGCTTCCCCCAGGGTGGGTCAGCCCCAGCATTTT. The chain carries TRBV9 and TRBJ1-5, with D maybe TRBD1 (5 bases). CDR1 SGDLS and CDR2 YYNGEE come from the germline V gene. V lost 3 bases, J lost 6 bases, and 16 bases lay in between. This CDR3 has 15 amino acids.

This clone was observed a single time. This chain links TRBV25-1 with TRBJ2-1; 8 nucleotides align to TRBD2. V gave up 2 bases and J gave up 3 bases; unmatched junction bases: 6. CDR1 is MGHDK, CDR2 SYGVNS, per germline. The CDR3 runs to 16 residues. The chain's CDR3 is CASSEITGGHYNEQFF. The CDR3 coding sequence is TGTGCCAGCAGTGAAATCACGGGGGGGCACTACAATGAGCAGTTCTTC.

V gene TRBV18 combines with J gene TRBJ1-2; D is undetermined. CDR1 is KGHSH and CDR2 is LQKENI in the germline V gene. This CDR3 contains 15 residues. V was cut by 2 bases and J by 5 bases, with 15 bases left in between. The chain's CDR3 is CASSPEVQRGYGYTF. CDR3 DNA: TGTGCCAGCTCACCAGAAGTCCAGCGTGGGTATGGCTACACCTTC.

The rearrangement uses TRBV18 and TRBJ1-3; weak D call: TRBD1 (6 bases). This CDR3 is built from 15 residues. Germline V gene sequence: CDR1 KGHSH, CDR2 LQKENI. V lost 2 bases, J lost 2 bases, and 10 bases lay in between. In DNA, the CDR3 is TGTGCCAGCTCACCAGGGACAAAGGCTGGAAACACCATATATTTT. As protein: CASSPGTKAGNTIYF.

The V and J genes are TRBV27 and TRBJ1-3; D is undetermined. The CDR3 totals 16 residues. Germline V CDR1 and CDR2: MNHEY, SMNVEV (reference sequence). Trimming shortened V by 0 bases and J by 0 bases, and 9 bases separated the two germline ends. The CDR3 is CASSLSWASSGNTIYF. Written as DNA, the CDR3 is TGTGCCAGCAGTTTATCGTGGGCGAGCTCTGGAAACACCATATATTTT.

The chain employs TRBV4-1 and TRBJ2-7; D remains ambiguous. From germline, CDR1 is MGHRA and CDR2 YSYEKL. Trimming removed 2 bases at V and 1 base at J, with 9 bases between. The CDR3 totals 14 residues. CDR3 sequence: CASSQRQGSYEQYF. CDR3 DNA sequence: TGCGCCAGCAGCCAACGACAAGGATCCTACGAGCAGTACTTC.